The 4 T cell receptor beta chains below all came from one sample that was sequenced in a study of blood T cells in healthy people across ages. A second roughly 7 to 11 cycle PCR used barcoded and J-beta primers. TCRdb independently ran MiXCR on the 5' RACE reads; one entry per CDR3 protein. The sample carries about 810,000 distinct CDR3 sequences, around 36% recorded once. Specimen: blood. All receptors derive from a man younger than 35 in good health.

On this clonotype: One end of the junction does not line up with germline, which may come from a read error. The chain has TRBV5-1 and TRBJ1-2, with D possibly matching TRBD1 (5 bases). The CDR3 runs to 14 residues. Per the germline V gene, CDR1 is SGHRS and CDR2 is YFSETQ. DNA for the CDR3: TGCGCCAGCAGCACCGGGACGCCTAACTATGACTACACCTTC. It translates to CASSTGTPNYDYTF. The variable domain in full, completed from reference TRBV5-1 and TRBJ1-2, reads KAGVTQTPRYLIKTRGQQVTLSCSPISGHRSVSWYQQTPGQGLQFLFEYFSETQRNKGNFPGRFSGRQFSNSRSEMNVSTLELGDSALYLCASSTGTPNYDYTFGSGTRLTVV.

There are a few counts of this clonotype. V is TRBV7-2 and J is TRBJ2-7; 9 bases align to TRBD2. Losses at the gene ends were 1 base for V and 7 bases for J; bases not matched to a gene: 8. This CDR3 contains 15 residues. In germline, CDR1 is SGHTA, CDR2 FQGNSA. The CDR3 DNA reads TGTGCCAGCAGCTTAGGCGGGGGGGCATCAAATGAGCAGTACTTC. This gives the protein CASSLGGGASNEQYF.

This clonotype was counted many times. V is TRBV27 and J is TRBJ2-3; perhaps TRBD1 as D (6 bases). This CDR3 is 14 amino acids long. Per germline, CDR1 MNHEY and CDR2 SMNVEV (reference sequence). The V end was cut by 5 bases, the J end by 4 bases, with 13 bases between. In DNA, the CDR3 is TGTGCCAGCAGTCAGGACAGTGTGGCAGATACGCAGTATTTT. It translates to CASSQDSVADTQYF.

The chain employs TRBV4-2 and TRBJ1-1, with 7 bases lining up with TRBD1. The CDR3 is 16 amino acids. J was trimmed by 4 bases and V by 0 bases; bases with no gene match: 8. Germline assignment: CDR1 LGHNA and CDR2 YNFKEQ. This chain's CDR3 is CASSQESRGGGTEAFF. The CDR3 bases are TGTGCCAGCAGCCAAGAGTCCAGGGGGGGGGGCACTGAAGCTTTCTTT.